The clone carrying this T cell receptor beta chain was seen a handful of times. Antigen: not known. These data come from a study of T-cell reconstitution after alpha-beta-depleted transplantation in children. Study results and caveats: T-cell counts and diversity at one year following transplant were attributed mainly to newly produced T cells. Surviving thymic progenitors and recipient T cells were the source of high TCRbeta diversity at day 60 in some patients.

Unique molecular identifiers were built into the TCRbeta library. A single record per CDR3 protein comes from TCRdb applying MiXCR to the PCR reads. This table holds about 200,000 distinct CDR3 sequences, approximately 6.9% found once. The CDR3 has 14 amino acids. CDR1 DFQATT and CDR2 SNEGSKA come from the germline V gene (reference sequence). The specimen comprised PBMCs, sampled before TCRalphabeta/CD19-depleted stem cell transplant. The chain is built from TRBV20-1 and TRBJ2-2; the D gene is possibly TRBD1 (6 bases). This sequence was found in a boy aged 2 to 10 with acute lymphoblastic leukemia, due to receive a stem cell transplant. Here the CDR3 reads CGLTRRGSTGELFF. As DNA, the CDR3 is TGCGGGCTGACAAGAAGGGGGAGCACCGGGGAGCTGTTTTTT.